A single sample gave rise to the 27 T cell receptor beta chains below, sequenced in a study of CD8 T cells in Susac syndrome. With random hexamers, about 0.45 to 1 ug RNA was reverse transcribed. TCRdb independently ran MiXCR on the immunoSEQ multiplex PCR reads; one entry per CDR3 protein. The data hold 110,000 to 150,000 distinct CDR3 sequences, with nearly 97% observed a single time. Sequenced material: CD4+ T cells from PBMCs. These receptors originate from a human donor with Susac syndrome.

This rearrangement joins TRBV3-1 to TRBJ1-1; weak D call: TRBD1 (5 bases). Germline V gene sequence: CDR1 LGHDT, CDR2 YNNKEL (reference sequence). Trimming cost V 4 bases and J 0 bases, with 12 bases left between them. The length of the CDR3 is 15 residues. The CDR3 region is CASSPRGVMNTEAFF. CDR3 bases: TGTGCCAGCAGCCCCCGGGGGGTCATGAACACTGAAGCTTTCTTT.

The chain has TRBV6-1 and TRBJ1-5, with unresolved D. CDR1 and CDR2 (germline): MNHNS, SASEGT. The CDR3 has 16 residues. The V gene lost 4 bases and the J gene lost 0 bases, with 13 bases spanning the gap. CDR3 protein: CASSVVEGYSNQPQHF. As DNA, the CDR3 is TGTGCCAGCAGTGTAGTAGAAGGATATAGCAATCAGCCCCAGCATTTT.

This rearrangement joins TRBV12-5 to TRBJ2-1; D may correspond to TRBD1 or TRBD2 (5 bases each). In germline, CDR1 is LGHNT, CDR2 FRNRAP. V shed 3 bases and J shed 0 bases, with 12 bases lying between them. This CDR3 contains 16 residues. CDR3 nucleotide sequence: TGTGCTAGTGGTTTAGGGACGACCAGCTCCTACAATGAGCAGTTCTTC. Protein product: CASGLGTTSSYNEQFF.

The V gene is TRBV3-1, the J gene TRBJ1-6; 7 bases agree with TRBD1. In germline, CDR1 is LGHDT, CDR2 YNNKEL (reference sequence). The CDR3 totals 16 residues. After removal of 3 bases from V and 11 bases from J, the junction contained 13 bases not matched to a gene. In DNA form, the CDR3 reads TGTGCCAGCAGCCATTTTGCCGGGGGGCAGGGGGCACCCCTCCACTTT. Translating it yields CASSHFAGGQGAPLHF.

Remarks on this clonotype: One end of the junction is discordant with germline, which a read error may explain. J is TRBJ1-3 and V is TRBV2; D gene uncertain. Germline-derived CDR1 and CDR2 are SNHLY and FYNNEI. The CDR3 has 12 amino acids. The CDR3 loop reads CASSEAGQFALF. CDR3 nucleotide sequence: TGTGCCAGCAGTGAAGCGGGTCAGTTTGCCCTCTTT.

This rearrangement joins TRBV5-4 to TRBJ2-1, with TRBD2 identical over 10 bases. The CDR3 length is 17 residues. With 0 bases clipped from V and 4 bases from J, the junction kept 7 bases outside the gene matches. Looked up from germline, CDR1 is SGHNT and CDR2 is YYREEE (reference sequence). The CDR3 DNA reads TGTGCCAGCAGCTTGGCCGGGGCTAGCGGGGGATACAATGAGCAGTTCTTC. Translating gives CASSLAGASGGYNEQFF.

The CDR3 loop reads CASSQETNYGYTF. For the CDR3, the DNA is TGTGCCAGCTCACAGGAGACAAACTATGGCTACACCTTC. The rearrangement uses TRBV18 and TRBJ1-2; no firm D call. CDR1 is KGHSH and CDR2 is LQKENI in the germline V gene. CDR3 length: 13 amino acids. Deletions cut 4 bases from V and 2 bases from J, with 8 bases between.

V usage is TRBV5-1 and J usage is TRBJ2-5; TRBD1 agrees at 9 bases. The V segment lost 5 bases and the J segment 4 bases; nucleotides outside the gene matches: 6. Germline-derived CDR1 and CDR2 are SGHRS and YFSETQ. The CDR3 is 14 amino acids. This CDR3 is CASRNRQGGETQYF. CDR3 bases: TGCGCCAGCAGGAATAGACAGGGGGGAGAGACCCAGTACTTC. Full variable domain (remainder filled in from reference TRBV5-1 and TRBJ2-5): KAGVTQTPRYLIKTRGQQVTLSCSPISGHRSVSWYQQTPGQGLQFLFEYFSETQRNKGNFPGRFSGRQFSNSRSEMNVSTLELGDSALYLCASRNRQGGETQYFGPGTRLLVL.

The chain couples TRBV5-4 to TRBJ2-3; 10 bases match TRBD1. The trim removed 2 bases at V and 2 bases at J, leaving 5 bases unmatched. This CDR3 is 16 amino acids long. The germline CDR1 and CDR2 sequences are SGHNT and YYREEE (reference sequence). For the CDR3, the DNA is TGTGCCAGCAGCTTTGAGGGACAGGGGTACACAGATACGCAGTATTTT. Residues: CASSFEGQGYTDTQYF. Complete variable domain (other parts from reference TRBV5-4 and TRBJ2-3): ETGVTQSPTHLIKTRGQQVTLRCSSQSGHNTVSWYQQALGQGPQFIFQYYREEENGRGNFPPRFSGLQFPNYSSELNVNALELDDSALYLCASSFEGQGYTDTQYFGPGTRLTVL.

The chain couples TRBV20-1 to TRBJ1-4; D is uncertain. Germline CDR1 and CDR2: DFQATT and SNEGSKA (reference sequence). The CDR3 totals 11 residues. V shed 8 bases and J shed 7 bases, with 11 bases lying between them. CDR3 sequence (DNA): TGCAGTCACATCGTAGGTGAAAAACTGTTTTTT. Translated: CSHIVGEKLFF.

This chain connects TRBV4-2 to TRBJ2-5; D not certain. The CDR3 consists of 13 residues. V was cut by 1 base and J by 4 bases, with 7 bases left in between. Germline loops: CDR1 LGHNA, CDR2 YNFKEQ. The DNA for the CDR3 is TGTGCCAGCAGCCAAGGCGGTCGAGAGACCCAGTACTTC. Protein sequence: CASSQGGRETQYF.

In DNA, the CDR3 is TGTGCCAGCAGCCGGCTAGCGGGAGTCCCCGGGGAGCTGTTTTTT. Its translation: CASSRLAGVPGELFF. The rearrangement links TRBV12-3 or TRBV12-4 to TRBJ2-2, with 10 bases aligning to TRBD2. Losses at the gene ends were 6 bases for V and 6 bases for J; bases not matched to a gene: 7. The CDR3 covers 15 residues.

The gene calls are TRBV7-8 and TRBJ2-1; tentative D call: TRBD2 (5 bases). The CDR3 consists of 15 residues. The germline V and J ends were trimmed by 9 bases and 1 base, with 16 bases remaining between them. Germline loops: CDR1 SGHVS, CDR2 FQNEAQ. CDR3 in DNA: TGTGCCAGGAGGGAGATTGGGGAGTCCTACAATGAGCAGTTCTTC. It yields the protein CARREIGESYNEQFF.

This clonotype was recorded once. The J gene is TRBJ1-2, the V gene TRBV28; no definite D call. Trimming stripped 7 bases from V and 5 bases from J, with 11 bases between. This CDR3 spans 12 amino acids. CDR1 and CDR2 (germline): MDHEN, SYDVKM. CDR3 region: CASMGSQYGYTF. In nucleotides, the CDR3 is TGTGCCAGCATGGGCAGCCAGTATGGCTACACCTTC.

Only one count was recorded for this clonotype. The rearrangement links TRBV20-1 to TRBJ2-4; tentatively, D is TRBD2 (6 bases). Germline lookup yields CDR1 DFQATT and CDR2 SNEGSKA (reference sequence). This CDR3 has 12 amino acids. V dropped 5 bases and J dropped 5 bases, with 10 bases sitting between them. The CDR3 DNA reads as TGCAGTGCTCGACGCGGGGAAAACATTCAGTACTTC. This codes for CSARRGENIQYF.

The genes are TRBV27 and TRBJ1-1, with 7 nucleotides matching TRBD1. Per germline, CDR1 MNHEY and CDR2 SMNVEV (reference sequence). The CDR3 is 15 amino acids. Trimming at V came to 5 bases and at J to 0 bases, leaving 6 bases not matched to a gene. The CDR3: CASSGDSWMNTEAFF. CDR3 nucleotide sequence: TGTGCCAGCAGTGGGGACAGTTGGATGAACACTGAAGCTTTCTTT.

The V gene is TRBV9, the J gene TRBJ2-7; 14 bases match TRBD2. The J segment lost 3 bases and the V segment lost 3 bases, leaving 5 bases of the junction unmatched. The length of the CDR3 is 16 residues. From germline, CDR1 is SGDLS and CDR2 YYNGEE. The chain's CDR3 is CASSGEGLAGVYEQYF. CDR3 coding DNA: TGTGCCAGCAGCGGAGAGGGACTAGCGGGGGTCTACGAGCAGTACTTC.

The rearrangement links TRBV18 to TRBJ1-3; 9 bases are a match to TRBD1. The CDR3 totals 17 residues. Germline V gene data show CDR1 as KGHSH and CDR2 as LQKENI. The V and J ends lost 4 bases and 8 bases, in that order; junction bases with no gene match: 15. CDR3 residues: CASSQTNIQGAEDTIYF. DNA for the CDR3: TGTGCCAGCTCACAAACGAATATACAGGGGGCAGAGGACACCATATATTTT.

This chain uses TRBV6-2 or TRBV6-3 with TRBJ1-2, with D tentatively TRBD1 (5 bases). V shed 3 bases and J shed 4 bases, with 12 bases lying between them. The CDR3 contains 14 residues. CDR1 is MNHEY, CDR2 SVGEGT, per germline. Here the CDR3 reads CASSYSTVPYGYTF. The DNA of the CDR3 is TGTGCCAGCAGTTATTCGACAGTACCCTATGGCTACACCTTC.

In nucleotides, the CDR3 is TGCGCCAGCAGCCAAGCAGGGGCAGGGGGCAATCAGCCCCAGCATTTT. As protein: CASSQAGAGGNQPQHF. The V call is TRBV4-1, the J call TRBJ1-5; a weak D match, TRBD1 (6 bases). The CDR3 runs to 16 residues. Germline loops: CDR1 MGHRA, CDR2 YSYEKL. Trimming stripped 1 base from V and 2 bases from J, with 12 bases between.

CDR3 residues: CASSPNGLSGELFF. The CDR3 bases are TGTGCCAGCAGTCCAAATGGACTATCCGGGGAGCTGTTTTTT. This chain joins TRBV12-3 or TRBV12-4 and TRBJ2-2, with D perhaps TRBD2 (6 bases). This CDR3 contains 14 residues. The germline V and J ends were trimmed by 5 bases and 6 bases, with 13 bases remaining between them.

This clonotype was found a few times. The J gene is TRBJ1-1, the V gene TRBV28, with TRBD1 as a possible D gene (5 bases). CDR1 and CDR2 (germline): MDHEN, SYDVKM. This CDR3 comprises 14 residues. V lost 5 bases and J 0 bases, leaving 10 bases between the germline ends. CDR3 region: CASSPGRMNTEAFF. The DNA of the CDR3 is TGTGCCAGCAGTCCGGGACGGATGAACACTGAAGCTTTCTTT.

In its sample, this clonotype was seen once. The rearrangement joins TRBV14 to TRBJ2-7, with D maybe TRBD1 (6 bases). Germline CDR1 SGHDN, CDR2 FVKESK. V was trimmed by 4 bases and J by 3 bases, leaving 19 bases between them. The CDR3 loop spans 16 amino acids. CDR3: CASSRTDSSKVYEQYF. The CDR3 nucleotides are TGTGCCAGCAGCCGGACGGACAGTAGTAAGGTCTACGAGCAGTACTTC. The entire variable domain, with the rest obtained from reference TRBV14 and TRBJ2-7, is as follows: EAGVTQFPSHSVIEKGQTVTLRCDPISGHDNLYWYRRVMGKEIKFLLHFVKESKQDESGMPNNRFLAERTGGTYSTLKVQPAELEDSGVYFCASSRTDSSKVYEQYFGPGTRLTVT.

The count of this clonotype is one. The chain joins TRBV29-1 to TRBJ2-1, with TRBD1 matching 8 bases. Germline V gene sequence: CDR1 SQVTM, CDR2 ANQGSEA. V dropped 8 bases and J dropped 6; count of bases not matched to a gene: 6. The CDR3 spans 12 residues. CDR3 protein: CSLDRGANEQFF. Written as DNA, the CDR3 is TGCAGCCTAGACAGGGGTGCCAATGAGCAGTTCTTC.

The chain recombines TRBV28 with TRBJ1-5; 10 bases line up with TRBD1. After removal of 4 bases from V and 1 base from J, the junction contained 4 bases not matched to a gene. The CDR3 has 16 amino acids. Looked up from germline, CDR1 is MDHEN and CDR2 is SYDVKM. The CDR3 DNA sequence: TGTGCCAGCAGTTCCCCGGACAGGGGGAGCAATCAGCCCCAGCATTTT. Translation: CASSSPDRGSNQPQHF.

The genes are TRBV12-3 or TRBV12-4 and TRBJ1-1; a weak D match, TRBD1 (5 bases). Trimming removed 5 bases from V and 7 bases from J, with 14 bases in between. This CDR3 region has 13 residues. Here the CDR3 DNA reads TGTGCCAGCAGTGGGGACCGAGCTTATGAAGCTTTCTTT. Translated: CASSGDRAYEAFF.

The rearrangement uses TRBV18 and TRBJ2-7; 11 bases align to TRBD2. This CDR3 has 14 residues. CDR1 is KGHSH and CDR2 is LQKENI in the germline V gene. V lost 6 bases, J lost 4 bases, and 5 bases stayed unmatched. The DNA for the CDR3 is TGTGCCAGCTCGCATACTAGCGGGGGATACGAGCAGTACTTC. Its protein product is CASSHTSGGYEQYF. The full variable domain, with the rest looked up from reference TRBV18 and TRBJ2-7, is NAGVMQNPRHLVRRRGQEARLRCSPMKGHSHVYWYRQLPEEGLKFMVYLQKENIIDESGMPKERFSAEFPKEGPSILRIQQVVRGDSAAYFCASSHTSGGYEQYFGPGTRLTVT.